The source of this T cell receptor beta chain is a study of Ad26.COV2.S vaccination and SARS-CoV-2 variants. Study findings and constraints: With respect to non-spike TCR breadth, vaccine and placebo recipients were similar. Substantial post-vaccination breadth of spike-specific CD8+ and CD4+ T cell responses was reported. Researchers cautioned that TCR breadth and depth analyses may have underestimated total T cell responses.

In germline, CDR1 is SQVTM, CDR2 ANQGSEA. The CDR3 has 14 amino acids. V gave up 3 bases and J gave up 6 bases, with 17 bases separating them. Concerning this clone: The antigen is not known.

Profiling relied on immunoSEQ multiplex PCR, and the TCRdb table lists in-frame clones only, not all of them. This sample has about 350,000 clones, with just over 90% found just once. The chain uses TRBV29-1 and TRBJ1-1; possibly TRBD1 for D (6 bases). The sequence derives from a human donor who had recovered from COVID-19. This specimen consisted of peripheral blood, obtained after recovery from COVID-19. In nucleotides, the CDR3 is TGCAGCGTTGAGGGGGCCAGGCGCGAGGCTGAAGCTTTCTTT. Amino acids: CSVEGARREAEAFF.